This TCR beta chain was sequenced during a study of response to subunit inactivated influenza vaccine. Germline V lookup: CDR1 MNHEY, CDR2 SVGEGT. The CDR3 is made up of 15 amino acids. V was cut by 6 bases and J by 5 bases, with 16 bases left in between. This clonotype was found a few times. MiXCR, run by TCRdb on the RT-PCR reads, gives a single entry per CDR3 protein. This sample has around 570,000 distinct CDR3 sequences, with less than 10% found just once. The chain recombines TRBV6-2 or TRBV6-3 with TRBJ2-2; D unclear. The source was PBMCs from blood, collected around 25 months after vaccination. The sequence came from a man between 45 and 75 years old who received an inactivated influenza vaccine. The CDR3 sequence: CASSRKDWWTGELFF. The CDR3 DNA reads TGTGCCAGCAGCCGAAAAGACTGGTGGACCGGGGAGCTGTTTTTT.